One and the same sample provided the 25 T cell receptor beta chains below, sequenced in a study of T cells in Graves' hyperthyroidism and ophthalmopathy. Amplification of TCR beta CDR3 regions was performed using RNA transcripts as template. The HTBI set primed first-round TCR CDR3 RT-PCR. TCRdb passed the multiplex PCR reads through MiXCR, listing each CDR3 protein once. Among approximately 590,000 distinct CDR3 sequences listed, roughly 14% were seen once. The sample consisted of blood. Source of these receptors: a woman aged 25 to 39 with Graves' hyperthyroidism.

This clonotype has a count of ten or more. The gene calls are TRBV6-1 and TRBJ2-1, with D hard to call. The CDR3 sequence is 14 residues long. The germline V gene encodes CDR1 MNHNS and CDR2 SASEGT. V shed 6 bases and J shed 4 bases, with 13 bases lying between them. CDR3 amino acids: CASSLRTNYNEQFF. Written as DNA, the CDR3 is TGTGCCAGCAGCCTTCGGACCAATTACAATGAGCAGTTCTTC.

Points on this clonotype: A much larger clonotype is one base distant, so this may be a read error. The chain combines TRBV28 with TRBJ2-2, with TRBD2 matching over 7 bases. The V segment lost 5 bases and the J segment 8 bases; nucleotides outside the gene matches: 8. The CDR3 totals 14 residues. Germline V gene sequence: CDR1 MDHEN, CDR2 SYDVKM. The CDR3 region is CASSTERDAGELFF. The CDR3 bases are TGTGCCAGCAGTACTGAGCGGGACGCGGGGGAGCTGTTTTTT. The full variable domain, its missing parts supplied by reference TRBV28 and TRBJ2-2, is DVKVTQSSRYLVKRTGEKVFLECVQDMDHENMFWYRQDPGLGLRLIYFSYDVKMKEKGDIPEGYSVSREKKERFSLILESASTNQTSMYLCASSTERDAGELFFGEGSRLTVL.

The rearrangement joins TRBV9 to TRBJ1-1; D unresolved. V gave up 5 bases and J gave up 1 base, with 12 bases separating them. The CDR3 has 14 amino acids. Germline values: CDR1 SGDLS, CDR2 YYNGEE. The CDR3 DNA reads TGTGCCAGCAGTGAACCCCTTAAGAACACTGAAGCTTTCTTT. This encodes CASSEPLKNTEAFF.

The chain links TRBV20-1 to TRBJ1-3; D is undetermined. Germline loops: CDR1 DFQATT, CDR2 SNEGSKA (reference sequence). Trimming removed 1 base from V and 0 bases from J, with 4 bases in between. The CDR3 runs 13 residues. CDR3: CSARVGSGNTIYF. The CDR3 region has the DNA TGCAGTGCTAGAGTGGGCTCTGGAAACACCATATATTTT.

Ten or more counts support this clonotype. V and J are TRBV27 and TRBJ1-2; possibly TRBD1 for D (5 bases). Germline lookup yields CDR1 MNHEY and CDR2 SMNVEV (reference sequence). V lost 6 bases, J lost 4 bases, and 15 bases lay in between. The CDR3 spans 14 residues. CDR3: CASRKGASGYGYTF. The CDR3 DNA is TGTGCCAGCAGGAAAGGGGCCTCGGGCTATGGCTACACCTTC.

At least ten counts were recorded for this clonotype. This chain uses TRBV18 with TRBJ2-1, with D unclear. V lost 2 bases, J lost 8 bases, and 4 bases lay in between. The CDR3 length is 11 residues. CDR1 and CDR2 from the germline V gene are KGHSH and LQKENI. This CDR3 reads CASSPEDEQFF. The CDR3 DNA sequence: TGTGCCAGCTCACCAGAGGATGAGCAGTTCTTC.

In its sample, this clonotype was seen many times. CDR3 loop: CSASRGYSSYNEQFF. DNA of the CDR3: TGCAGTGCCAGTAGGGGCTATAGCTCCTACAATGAGCAGTTCTTC. V usage is TRBV20-1 and J usage is TRBJ2-1; perhaps TRBD1 as D (5 bases). The germline V and J ends were trimmed by 6 bases and 0 bases, with 15 bases remaining between them. This CDR3 is built from 15 residues. The germline V gene encodes CDR1 DFQATT and CDR2 SNEGSKA (reference sequence).

This clonotype was observed a few times. The V call is TRBV7-6, the J call TRBJ2-2, with TRBD2 as a possible D gene (6 bases). CDR1 is SGHVS, CDR2 FNYEAQ, per germline. There are 16 residues in the CDR3. V lost 5 bases to trimming and J lost 5 bases, with 18 bases between them. CDR3 loop: CASSRDSPVWTGELFF. In nucleotides, the CDR3 is TGTGCCAGCAGCCGGGACTCCCCAGTTTGGACCGGGGAGCTGTTTTTT.

This clonotype has a count of ten or more. CDR3 in amino acids: CAWSRQEEYGYTF. CDR3 in DNA: TGTGCCTGGAGCCGACAGGAGGAATATGGCTACACCTTC. This sequence joins TRBV30 and TRBJ1-2, with a possible D match to TRBD1 (6 bases). V was shortened by 3 bases and J by 5 bases, with 13 bases between the two germline ends. This CDR3 is 13 amino acids long. CDR1 and CDR2 (germline): GTSNPN, SVGIG (reference sequence).

The table lists this clonotype with many counts. The rearrangement joins TRBV13 to TRBJ1-3; no firm D call. Germline values: CDR1 PRHDT, CDR2 FYEKMQ (reference sequence). The CDR3 loop spans 15 amino acids. Trimming shortened V by 5 bases and J by 4 bases, and 15 bases separated the two germline ends. CDR3 amino acids: CASSRPETGGNTIYF. The CDR3 region has the DNA TGTGCCAGCAGCCGGCCTGAGACCGGCGGAAACACCATATATTTT.

Ten or more counts support this clonotype. The chain recombines TRBV12-5 with TRBJ2-7; possibly TRBD1 or TRBD2 for D (5 bases each). V dropped 3 bases and J dropped 3 bases, with 9 bases sitting between them. This CDR3 spans 13 amino acids. Per the germline V gene, CDR1 is LGHNT and CDR2 is FRNRAP. Here the CDR3 DNA reads TGTGCTAGTGGTTTCTCGAGGGGCTACGAGCAGTACTTC. Its translation: CASGFSRGYEQYF.

The CDR3 DNA reads TGTGCCAGCAGCTTGGCCTTTCTAGCGGGAGATTCCGATGAGCAGTTCTTC. Translated, it gives CASSLAFLAGDSDEQFF. The chain is built from TRBV5-6 and TRBJ2-1; 10 bases fit TRBD2. Germline CDR1 is SGHDT and CDR2 is YYEEEE. CDR3 length: 17 residues. Unmatched junction bases numbered 11, after V lost 0 bases and J lost 8 bases.

This clonotype was observed at least ten times. The chain uses TRBV6-1 and TRBJ1-5, with D unresolved. CDR1 is MNHNS, CDR2 SASEGT, per germline. Between the trimmed V and J ends, which lost 3 bases and 0 bases, there was a span of 9 bases. The CDR3 sequence is 15 residues long. In DNA, the CDR3 is TGTGCCAGCAGTGATACACGGTATAGCAATCAGCCCCAGCATTTT. Translated, it gives CASSDTRYSNQPQHF.

DNA of the CDR3: TGTGCCAGCAGCGTAGCCCCGTCAGGGGCCCTCTACGAGCAGTACTTC. Translated: CASSVAPSGALYEQYF. V is TRBV9 and J is TRBJ2-7; tentatively, D is TRBD1 (6 bases). In germline, CDR1 is SGDLS, CDR2 YYNGEE. Trimming took 0 bases from V and 3 from J, leaving 16 bases between them. This CDR3 has 16 amino acids.

This clonotype showed up many times. This chain joins TRBV12-5 and TRBJ1-1, with D uncertain. Germline assignment: CDR1 LGHNT and CDR2 FRNRAP. The V end lost 7 bases, the J end lost 2 bases, and 11 bases lay between the germline ends. The CDR3 is 13 residues long. The DNA of the CDR3 is TGTGCTAGTGCCAATGGGGTTAACACTGAAGCTTTCTTT. Amino acid sequence: CASANGVNTEAFF.

This clonotype was counted at least ten times. The rearrangement uses TRBV7-2 and TRBJ2-5; the match to TRBD2 covers 8 bases. Germline lookup yields CDR1 SGHTA and CDR2 FQGNSA. CDR3 length: 14 residues. J lost 3 bases, V lost 1 base, and 1 base had no gene match. The chain's CDR3 is CASSLELAEETQYF. The CDR3 nucleotides are TGTGCCAGCAGCTTAGAACTAGCGGAAGAGACCCAGTACTTC.

This clonotype was seen a few times. The chain links TRBV7-3 to TRBJ2-1; D perhaps matches TRBD2 (6 bases). The CDR3 sequence is 14 residues long. Germline CDR1 and CDR2: SGHTA and FQGTGA. V was pared by 4 bases and J by 9 bases, with 16 bases between. CDR3 sequence (DNA): TGTGCCAGCAGCTCAATGGCGGGATCAGTTGAGCAGTTCTTC. Protein sequence: CASSSMAGSVEQFF.

This clonotype was seen ten or more times. The genes are TRBV11-2 and TRBJ2-7; 11 nucleotides agree with TRBD2. Germline assignment: CDR1 SGHAT and CDR2 FQNNGV. Losses at the gene ends were 3 bases for V and 4 bases for J; bases not matched to a gene: 2. The CDR3 is 14 residues long. CDR3 loop: CASSFGTSGYEQYF. The DNA of the CDR3 is TGTGCCAGCAGCTTTGGGACTAGCGGATACGAGCAGTACTTC.

The V call is TRBV9, the J call TRBJ2-1, with 7 positions matching TRBD1. V shed 3 bases, J shed 7 bases, and the junction held 13 bases outside the gene matches. The CDR3 runs to 16 residues. From germline, CDR1 is SGDLS and CDR2 YYNGEE. The CDR3 region is CASSASSQGWTNEQFF. CDR3 nucleotides: TGTGCCAGCAGCGCCTCTTCACAGGGGTGGACAAATGAGCAGTTCTTC.

This clonotype was detected a few times. The rearrangement links TRBV15 to TRBJ2-7; 7 bases line up with TRBD1. V dropped 5 bases and J dropped 5; count of bases not matched to a gene: 15. This CDR3 has 16 residues. Germline CDR1 is LNHNV and CDR2 is YYDKDF (reference sequence). Here the CDR3 reads CATSGFRQGPVHEQYF. The CDR3 DNA is TGTGCCACCAGCGGTTTTAGACAGGGCCCTGTCCACGAGCAGTACTTC.

The chain combines TRBV20-1 with TRBJ1-2; 9 bases are shared with TRBD1. Unmatched junction bases numbered 4, after V lost 1 base and J lost 4 bases. Germline V lookup: CDR1 DFQATT, CDR2 SNEGSKA (reference sequence). This CDR3 is built from 14 residues. CDR3 sequence: CSARGGQGTYGYTF. The CDR3, as DNA: TGCAGTGCTAGAGGCGGACAGGGGACCTATGGCTACACCTTC.

The CDR3 region is CASRFASGRAGTDTQYF. CDR3 DNA sequence: TGTGCCAGCAGGTTCGCTAGCGGGAGGGCCGGGACAGATACGCAGTATTTT. The gene calls are TRBV28 and TRBJ2-3; 12 positions match TRBD2. V was clipped by 6 bases and J by 3 bases; unmatched bases: 10. The CDR3 is 17 amino acids. Germline assignment: CDR1 MDHEN and CDR2 SYDVKM.

Many counts were recorded for this clonotype. The rearrangement uses TRBV12-3 or TRBV12-4 and TRBJ2-2, with D unresolved. The CDR3 spans 15 residues. Trimming shortened V by 6 bases and J by 2 bases, and 13 bases separated the two germline ends. In DNA form, the CDR3 reads TGTGCCAGCAGGTTCCTGGCAGCTAACACCGGGGAGCTGTTTTTT. Protein product: CASRFLAANTGELFF.

This clonotype was seen many times. The chain's CDR3 is CASSNPTGVQETQYF. The DNA of the CDR3 is TGTGCCAGCAGTAACCCAACAGGGGTTCAAGAGACCCAGTACTTC. The J gene is TRBJ2-5, the V gene TRBV28; 7 nucleotides agree with TRBD1. The CDR3 runs 15 residues. V lost 5 bases and J lost 2; bases outside the gene matches: 8. CDR1 MDHEN and CDR2 SYDVKM come from the germline V gene.

The J gene is TRBJ2-5, the V gene TRBV11-2; the D gene is possibly TRBD2 (5 bases). The CDR3 has 11 residues. CDR1 is SGHAT, CDR2 FQNNGV, per germline. V was pared by 7 bases and J by 5 bases, with 8 bases between. CDR3 DNA: TGTGCCAGCACGGGATCGGAGACCCAGTACTTC. Translation: CASTGSETQYF.